This T cell receptor (beta chain) is from a study of blood T cells in healthy people across ages. The CDR3 covers 13 residues. Trimming removed 4 bases at V and 5 bases at J, with 9 bases between. Germline CDR1 reads MGHRA; CDR2 reads YSYEKL. Primers used in a second PCR of roughly 6 to 12 cycles were a sample-barcoded 5' primer and a J-beta primer mix. A single record per CDR3 protein comes from TCRdb applying MiXCR to the 5' RACE reads. Of hundreds of thousands of distinct CDR3 sequences in the sample, roughly 30% were seen once. This chain links TRBV4-1 with TRBJ1-5; D is unresolved. The clonotype was recovered from a woman aged 80 or over in good health. Material for sequencing was blood. The CDR3 nucleotides read TGCGCCAGCAGCCCCATACCGGATCAGCCCCAGCATTTT. Translated, it gives CASSPIPDQPQHF.